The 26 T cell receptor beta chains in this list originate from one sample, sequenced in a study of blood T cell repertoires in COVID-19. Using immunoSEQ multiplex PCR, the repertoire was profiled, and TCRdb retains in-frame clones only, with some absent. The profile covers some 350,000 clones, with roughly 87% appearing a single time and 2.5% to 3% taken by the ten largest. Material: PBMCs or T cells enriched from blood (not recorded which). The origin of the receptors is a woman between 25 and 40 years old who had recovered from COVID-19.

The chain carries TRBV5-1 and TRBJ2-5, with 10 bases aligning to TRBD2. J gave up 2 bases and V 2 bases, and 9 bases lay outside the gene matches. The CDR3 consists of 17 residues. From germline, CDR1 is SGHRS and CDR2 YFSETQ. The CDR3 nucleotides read TGCGCCAGCAGCTTCCTGATCCGGACTAGCGGTCAAGAGACCCAGTACTTC. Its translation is CASSFLIRTSGQETQYF.

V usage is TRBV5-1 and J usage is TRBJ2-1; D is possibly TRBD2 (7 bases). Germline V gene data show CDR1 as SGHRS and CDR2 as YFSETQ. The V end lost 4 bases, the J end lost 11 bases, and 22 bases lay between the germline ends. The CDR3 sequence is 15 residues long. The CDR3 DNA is TGCGCCAGCAGCGGGGGGGCGCCGGTCGAGGGTCAGCAGTTCTTC. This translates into CASSGGAPVEGQQFF.

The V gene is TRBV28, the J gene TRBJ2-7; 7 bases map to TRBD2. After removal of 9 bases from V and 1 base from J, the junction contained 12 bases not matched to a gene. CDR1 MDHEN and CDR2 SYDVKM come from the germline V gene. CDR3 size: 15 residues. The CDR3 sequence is CARDRFVRESYEQYF. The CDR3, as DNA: TGTGCCAGGGACCGATTCGTGCGGGAGTCCTACGAGCAGTACTTC.

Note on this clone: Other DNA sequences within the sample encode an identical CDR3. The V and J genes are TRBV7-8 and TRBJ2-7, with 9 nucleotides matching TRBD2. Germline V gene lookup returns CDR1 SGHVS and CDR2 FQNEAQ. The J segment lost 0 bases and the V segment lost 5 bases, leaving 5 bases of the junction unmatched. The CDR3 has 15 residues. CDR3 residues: CASSPSGRSSYEQYF. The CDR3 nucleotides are TGTGCCAGCAGCCCAAGCGGGAGGAGCTCCTACGAGCAGTACTTC.

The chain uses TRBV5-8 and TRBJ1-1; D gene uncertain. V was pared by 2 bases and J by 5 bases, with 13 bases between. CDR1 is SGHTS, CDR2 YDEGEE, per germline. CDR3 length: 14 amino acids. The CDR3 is CASSFLRDNTEAFF. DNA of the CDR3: TGTGCCAGCAGCTTCCTGCGGGATAATACTGAAGCTTTCTTT.

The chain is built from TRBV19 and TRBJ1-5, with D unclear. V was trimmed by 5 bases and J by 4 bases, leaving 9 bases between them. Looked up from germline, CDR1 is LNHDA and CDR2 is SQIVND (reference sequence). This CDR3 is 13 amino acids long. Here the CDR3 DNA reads TGTGCCAGTAGTGCCGGAGGGAATCAGCCCCAGCATTTT. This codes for CASSAGGNQPQHF.

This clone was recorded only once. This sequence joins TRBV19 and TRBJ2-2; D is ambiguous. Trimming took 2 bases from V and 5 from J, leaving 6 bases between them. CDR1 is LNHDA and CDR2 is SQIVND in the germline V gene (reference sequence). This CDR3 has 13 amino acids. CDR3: CASSIQVTGELFF. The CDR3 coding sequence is TGTGCCAGTAGTATACAGGTGACCGGGGAGCTGTTTTTT.

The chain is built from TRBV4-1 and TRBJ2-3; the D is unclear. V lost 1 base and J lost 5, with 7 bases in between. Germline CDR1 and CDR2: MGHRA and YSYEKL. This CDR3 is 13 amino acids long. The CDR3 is CASSQVARDTQYF. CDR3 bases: TGCGCCAGCAGCCAAGTGGCTCGAGATACGCAGTATTTT.

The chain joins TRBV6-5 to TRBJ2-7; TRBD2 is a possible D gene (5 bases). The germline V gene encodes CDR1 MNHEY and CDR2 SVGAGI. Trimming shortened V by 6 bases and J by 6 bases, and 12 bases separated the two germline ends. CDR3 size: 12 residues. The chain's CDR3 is CASRSTSSEQYF. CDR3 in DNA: TGTGCCAGCAGGTCCACTAGTTCCGAGCAGTACTTC.

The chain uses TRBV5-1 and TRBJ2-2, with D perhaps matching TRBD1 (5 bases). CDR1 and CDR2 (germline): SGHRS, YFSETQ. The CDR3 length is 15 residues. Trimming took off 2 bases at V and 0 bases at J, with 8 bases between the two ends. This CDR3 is CASSLDRTNTGELFF. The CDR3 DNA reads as TGCGCCAGCAGCTTAGACAGAACGAACACCGGGGAGCTGTTTTTT.

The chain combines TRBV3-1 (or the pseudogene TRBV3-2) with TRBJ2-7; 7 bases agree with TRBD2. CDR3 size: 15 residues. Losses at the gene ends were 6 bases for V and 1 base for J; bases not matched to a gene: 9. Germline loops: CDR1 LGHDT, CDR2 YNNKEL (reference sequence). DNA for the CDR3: TGTGCCAGCAGAAACCTCGGGGGGAGTTCCTACGAGCAGTACTTC. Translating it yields CASRNLGGSSYEQYF.

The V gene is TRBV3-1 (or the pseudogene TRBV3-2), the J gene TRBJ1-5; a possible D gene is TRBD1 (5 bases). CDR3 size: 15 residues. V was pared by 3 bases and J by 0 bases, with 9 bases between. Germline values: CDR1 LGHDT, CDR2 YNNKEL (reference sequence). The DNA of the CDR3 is TGTGCCAGCAGCCAGGACACGAATAGCAATCAGCCCCAGCATTTT. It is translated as CASSQDTNSNQPQHF.

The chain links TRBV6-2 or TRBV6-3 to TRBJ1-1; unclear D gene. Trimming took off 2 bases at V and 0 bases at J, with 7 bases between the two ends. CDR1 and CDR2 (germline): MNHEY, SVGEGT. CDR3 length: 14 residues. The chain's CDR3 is CASSYTFMNTEAFF. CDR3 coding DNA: TGTGCCAGCAGTTACACTTTCATGAACACTGAAGCTTTCTTT.

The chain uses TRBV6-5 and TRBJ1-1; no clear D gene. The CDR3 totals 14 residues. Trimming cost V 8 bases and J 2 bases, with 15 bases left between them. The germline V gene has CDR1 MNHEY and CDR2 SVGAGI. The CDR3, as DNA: TGTGCCAGCCGACCCGGCGGAAAAAACACTGAAGCTTTCTTT. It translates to CASRPGGKNTEAFF.

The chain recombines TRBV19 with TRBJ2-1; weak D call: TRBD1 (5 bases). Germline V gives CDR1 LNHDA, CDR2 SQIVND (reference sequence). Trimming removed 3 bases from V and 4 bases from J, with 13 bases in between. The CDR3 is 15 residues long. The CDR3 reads CASSMEQGRYNEQFF. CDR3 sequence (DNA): TGTGCCAGTAGTATGGAGCAGGGCCGATACAATGAGCAGTTCTTC. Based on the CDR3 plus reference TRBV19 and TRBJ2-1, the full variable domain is DGGITQSPKYLFRKEGQNVTLSCEQNLNHDAMYWYRQDPGQGLRLIYYSQIVNDFQKGDIAEGYSVSREKKESFPLTVTSAQKNPTAFYLCASSMEQGRYNEQFFGPGTRLTVL.

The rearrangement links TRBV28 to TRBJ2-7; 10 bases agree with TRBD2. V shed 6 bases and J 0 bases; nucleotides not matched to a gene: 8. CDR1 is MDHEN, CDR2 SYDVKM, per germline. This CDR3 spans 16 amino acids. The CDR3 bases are TGTGCCAGCAGCAACAGCGGGAGGGGGATCTCCTACGAGCAGTACTTC. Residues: CASSNSGRGISYEQYF.

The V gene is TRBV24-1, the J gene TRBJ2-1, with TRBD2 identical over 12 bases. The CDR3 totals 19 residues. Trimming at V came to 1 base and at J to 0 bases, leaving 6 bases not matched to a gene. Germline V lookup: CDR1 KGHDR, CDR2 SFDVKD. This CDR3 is CATSDFRTSGESSYNEQFF. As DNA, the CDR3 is TGTGCCACCAGTGATTTTAGGACTAGCGGGGAGAGCTCCTACAATGAGCAGTTCTTC.

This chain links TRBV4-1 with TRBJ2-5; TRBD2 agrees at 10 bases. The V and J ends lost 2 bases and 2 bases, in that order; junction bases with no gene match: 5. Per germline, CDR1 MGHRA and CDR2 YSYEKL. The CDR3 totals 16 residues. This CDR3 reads CASSQIILAGQETQYF. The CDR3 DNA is TGCGCCAGCAGCCAAATAATACTAGCGGGACAAGAGACCCAGTACTTC.

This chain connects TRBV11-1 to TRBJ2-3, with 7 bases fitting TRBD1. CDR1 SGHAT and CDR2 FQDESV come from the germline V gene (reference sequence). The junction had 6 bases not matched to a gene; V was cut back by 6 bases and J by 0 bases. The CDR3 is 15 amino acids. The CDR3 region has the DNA TGTGCCAGCAGGCCCCCAGGGGGAAGCACAGATACGCAGTATTTT. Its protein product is CASRPPGGSTDTQYF.

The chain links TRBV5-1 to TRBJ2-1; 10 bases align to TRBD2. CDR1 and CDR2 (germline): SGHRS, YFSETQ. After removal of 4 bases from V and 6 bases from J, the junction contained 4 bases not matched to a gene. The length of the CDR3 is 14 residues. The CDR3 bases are TGCGCCAGCAGCGAAGCTAGCGGGAGCAATGAGCAGTTCTTC. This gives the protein CASSEASGSNEQFF.

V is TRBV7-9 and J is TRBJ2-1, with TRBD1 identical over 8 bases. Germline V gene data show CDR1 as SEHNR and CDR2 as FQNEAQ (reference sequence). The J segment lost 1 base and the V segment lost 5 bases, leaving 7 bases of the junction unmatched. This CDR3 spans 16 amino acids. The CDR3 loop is CASSPRDRLSYNEQFF. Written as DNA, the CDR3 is TGTGCCAGCAGCCCACGGGACAGGCTATCCTACAATGAGCAGTTCTTC. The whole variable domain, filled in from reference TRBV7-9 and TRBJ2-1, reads DTGVSQNPRHKITKRGQNVTFRCDPISEHNRLYWYRQTLGQGPEFLTYFQNEAQLEKSRLLSDRFSAERPKGSFSTLEIQRTEQGDSAMYLCASSPRDRLSYNEQFFGPGTRLTVL.

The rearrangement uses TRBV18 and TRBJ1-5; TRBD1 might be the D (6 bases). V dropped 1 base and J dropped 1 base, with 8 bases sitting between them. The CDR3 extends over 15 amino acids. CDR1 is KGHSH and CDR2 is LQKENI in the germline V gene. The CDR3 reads CASSPLGHSNQPQHF. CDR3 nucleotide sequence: TGTGCCAGCTCACCACTGGGACACAGCAATCAGCCCCAGCATTTT.

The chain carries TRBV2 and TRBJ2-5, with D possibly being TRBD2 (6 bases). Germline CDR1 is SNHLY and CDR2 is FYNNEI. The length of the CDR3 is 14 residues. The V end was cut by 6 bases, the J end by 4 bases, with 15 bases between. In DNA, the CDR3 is TGTGCCAGCAGGGAGGTTGGGGGGTCAGAGACCCAGTACTTC. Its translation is CASREVGGSETQYF.

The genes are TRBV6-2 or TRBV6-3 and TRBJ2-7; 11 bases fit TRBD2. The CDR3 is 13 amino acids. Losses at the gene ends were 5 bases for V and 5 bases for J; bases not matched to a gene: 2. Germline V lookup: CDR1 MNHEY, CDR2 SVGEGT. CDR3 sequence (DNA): TGTGCCAGCAGTCTAGCGGGAGGAGACGAGCAGTACTTC. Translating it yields CASSLAGGDEQYF.

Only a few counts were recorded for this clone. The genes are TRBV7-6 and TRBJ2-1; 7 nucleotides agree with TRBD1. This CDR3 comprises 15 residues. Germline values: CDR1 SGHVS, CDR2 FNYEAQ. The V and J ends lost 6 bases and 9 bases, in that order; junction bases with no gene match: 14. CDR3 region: CASSLQGNPATEQFF. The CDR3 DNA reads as TGTGCCAGCAGTCTACAGGGGAATCCGGCTACTGAGCAGTTCTTC.

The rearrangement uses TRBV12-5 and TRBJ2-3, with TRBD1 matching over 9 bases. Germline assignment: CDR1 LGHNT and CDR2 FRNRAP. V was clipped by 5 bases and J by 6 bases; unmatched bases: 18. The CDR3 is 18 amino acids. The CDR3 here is CASGPGTGSGFLLDTQYF. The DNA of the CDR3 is TGTGCTAGTGGTCCCGGGACAGGGTCGGGGTTCTTATTGGATACGCAGTATTTT. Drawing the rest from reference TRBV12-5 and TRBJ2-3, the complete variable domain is DARVTQTPRHKVTEMGQEVTMRCQPILGHNTVFWYRQTMMQGLELLAYFRNRAPLDDSGMPKDRFSAEMPDATLATLKIQPSEPRDSAVYFCASGPGTGSGFLLDTQYFGPGTRLTVL.